These 26 T cell receptor beta chains share one sample of origin, sequenced in a study of radiotherapy plus CTLA-4 blockade in lung cancer. TCRdb's copy holds only in-frame clones and misses some; the assay was immunoSEQ multiplex PCR. The repertoire holds around 85,000 clones, with around 88% as singletons. Sequencing used peripheral blood, obtained from a patient treated with radiotherapy plus ipilimumab. These receptors came from a human donor with non-small cell lung cancer who had a partial response to radiotherapy plus ipilimumab.

The chain couples TRBV23-1 to TRBJ1-5; D may be TRBD1 (6 bases). Being an ORF, TRBV23-1 has a function that is uncertain. The CDR3 has 18 amino acids. V was clipped by 2 bases and J by 4 bases, with 21 bases between them. The CDR3 sequence is CASSQASRGQTRNQPQHF. The CDR3 DNA follows: TGCGCCAGCAGTCAAGCCAGTAGAGGACAGACTCGGAATCAGCCCCAGCATTTT.

The rearrangement links TRBV7-8 to TRBJ2-7, with 8 bases lining up with TRBD1. The junction had 12 bases not matched to a gene; V was cut back by 4 bases and J by 1 base. The germline V gene has CDR1 SGHVS and CDR2 FQNEAQ. The CDR3 runs 17 residues. CDR3 in amino acids: CASSSPTQGARSYEQYF. DNA for the CDR3: TGTGCCAGCAGCTCTCCGACCCAGGGGGCGAGGTCCTACGAGCAGTACTTC.

This clone was observed a few times. CDR3 nucleotides: TGCGCCAGCAGCTTGGAGACTAGCGGGTATGGACCGAGTAATGAGCAGTTCTTC. Encoded protein: CASSLETSGYGPSNEQFF. The chain combines TRBV5-1 with TRBJ2-1; 10 bases are a match to TRBD2. There are 18 residues in the CDR3. V was clipped by 0 bases and J by 7 bases; unmatched bases: 13. The germline CDR1 and CDR2 sequences are SGHRS and YFSETQ. Full variable domain (outside the CDR3, taken from reference TRBV5-1 and TRBJ2-1): KAGVTQTPRYLIKTRGQQVTLSCSPISGHRSVSWYQQTPGQGLQFLFEYFSETQRNKGNFPGRFSGRQFSNSRSEMNVSTLELGDSALYLCASSLETSGYGPSNEQFFGPGTRLTVL.

The chain links TRBV6-4 to TRBJ2-1; 9 positions agree with TRBD1. V lost 4 bases and J lost 8; bases outside the gene matches: 9. Germline CDR1 and CDR2: MRHNA and SNTAGT. The CDR3 extends over 15 amino acids. This chain's CDR3 is CASSASGQGLYEQFF. In DNA, the CDR3 is TGTGCCAGCAGTGCCTCGGGACAGGGCTTGTATGAGCAGTTCTTC.

V and J are TRBV19 and TRBJ2-5, with a tentative D call TRBD1 (6 bases). Trimming stripped 4 bases from V and 4 bases from J, with 13 bases between. The CDR3 runs 14 residues. The germline V gene has CDR1 LNHDA and CDR2 SQIVND (reference sequence). The CDR3 DNA is TGTGCCAGTAGTAGGGACATCCTCTCAGAGACCCAGTACTTC. Its translation: CASSRDILSETQYF.

This chain connects TRBV5-4 to TRBJ2-1; the D gene is possibly TRBD1 (6 bases). Trimming shortened V by 3 bases and J by 6 bases, and 13 bases separated the two germline ends. Germline V gives CDR1 SGHNT, CDR2 YYREEE (reference sequence). The CDR3 length is 14 residues. CDR3 region: CASSSQQGSNEQFF. The CDR3, as DNA: TGTGCCAGCAGCTCCCAACAGGGTTCCAATGAGCAGTTCTTC.

The chain has TRBV18 and TRBJ2-7; D is possibly TRBD1 (5 bases). V was clipped by 3 bases and J by 12 bases, with 21 bases between them. The CDR3 runs to 14 residues. Germline V gene sequence: CDR1 KGHSH, CDR2 LQKENI. CDR3 amino acids: CASSPDRGPVVGYF. Written as DNA, the CDR3 is TGTGCCAGCTCACCGGATAGGGGCCCCGTCGTGGGGTACTTC.

The rearrangement links TRBV14 to TRBJ1-3; 10 bases agree with TRBD1. V lost 4 bases and J lost 2; bases outside the gene matches: 2. The CDR3 runs to 15 residues. Germline CDR1 SGHDN, CDR2 FVKESK. The CDR3 region is CASSPDRGTGNTIYF. The CDR3 nucleotides read TGTGCCAGCAGCCCGGACAGGGGGACTGGAAACACCATATATTTT.

This clone was seen a few times. The chain links TRBV28 to TRBJ2-2; 7 bases align to TRBD1. The CDR3 covers 15 residues. The trim removed 2 bases at V and 7 bases at J, leaving 7 bases unmatched. Germline V lookup: CDR1 MDHEN, CDR2 SYDVKM. The CDR3 region has the DNA TGTGCCAGCAGTTTAATGACAGGGAAAGTCGGGGAGCTGTTTTTT. Translating gives CASSLMTGKVGELFF.

V gene TRBV5-5 combines with J gene TRBJ1-2, with TRBD1 matching over 8 bases. The germline V gene encodes CDR1 SGHKS and CDR2 YYEKEE (reference sequence). CDR3 length: 15 amino acids. Trimming removed 4 bases from V and 0 bases from J; junction bases left unmatched: 5. CDR3: CASSATGEANYGYTF. CDR3 bases: TGTGCCAGCAGCGCGACAGGGGAGGCTAACTATGGCTACACCTTC.

This chain uses TRBV5-4 with TRBJ2-2, with D unresolved. The germline V gene encodes CDR1 SGHNT and CDR2 YYREEE (reference sequence). V shed 4 bases and J shed 8 bases, with 21 bases lying between them. The CDR3 consists of 16 residues. In DNA form, the CDR3 reads TGTGCCAGCAGCACCCTCCCTCCCGGGTTCTCTGGGGAGCTGTTTTTT. This sequence encodes CASSTLPPGFSGELFF.

The chain links TRBV19 to TRBJ2-1; TRBD2 matches 9 bases. Germline trimming cut 3 bases from V and 11 bases from J; bases unmatched to any gene: 5. This CDR3 has 13 amino acids. The germline V gene has CDR1 LNHDA and CDR2 SQIVND (reference sequence). This CDR3 reads CASSIPTSGKQFF. The CDR3 region has the DNA TGTGCCAGTAGTATCCCGACTAGCGGAAAGCAGTTCTTC.

The V gene is TRBV5-1, the J gene TRBJ2-7; 9 bases fit TRBD2. Unmatched junction bases numbered 2, after V lost 0 bases and J lost 4 bases. The CDR3 runs 14 residues. Germline V gives CDR1 SGHRS, CDR2 YFSETQ. CDR3 residues: CASSLASGNYEQYV. In DNA form, the CDR3 reads TGCGCCAGCAGCTTGGCTAGCGGGAATTACGAGCAGTACGTC.

V usage is TRBV14 and J usage is TRBJ2-1; tentatively, D is TRBD2 (6 bases). CDR3 length: 16 residues. V lost 5 bases and J 5 bases, leaving 19 bases between the germline ends. Germline lookup yields CDR1 SGHDN and CDR2 FVKESK. CDR3 sequence: CASSYRRGLRNNEQFF. The CDR3 region has the DNA TGTGCCAGCAGCTACCGGAGGGGACTCCGGAACAATGAGCAGTTCTTC.

The chain recombines TRBV7-9 with TRBJ2-1; 11 nucleotides align to TRBD2. J lost 10 bases, V lost 0 bases, and 2 bases had no gene match. Per the germline V gene, CDR1 is SEHNR and CDR2 is FQNEAQ (reference sequence). This CDR3 is built from 14 residues. DNA for the CDR3: TGTGCCAGCAGCTTAGCTCGACTAGCGGGAGAGCAGTTCTTC. Amino acids: CASSLARLAGEQFF.

V is TRBV15 and J is TRBJ2-7; weak D call: TRBD1 (6 bases). Between the trimmed V and J ends, which lost 1 base and 2 bases, there was a span of 9 bases. Germline V gene sequence: CDR1 LNHNV, CDR2 YYDKDF (reference sequence). The CDR3 is 14 residues long. The CDR3 DNA sequence: TGTGCCACCAGCAGAGTCAGGGGCCCCTACGAGCAGTACTTC. Protein sequence: CATSRVRGPYEQYF.

Only one count was recorded for this clone. The V call is TRBV18, the J call TRBJ1-2; 9 bases map to TRBD1. Germline loops: CDR1 KGHSH, CDR2 LQKENI. Unmatched junction bases numbered 6, after V lost 1 base and J lost 3 bases. The CDR3 spans 16 residues. The CDR3 nucleotides are TGTGCCAGCTCACCACGGGCACAGGGGGCAGACTATGGCTACACCTTC. It yields the protein CASSPRAQGADYGYTF. The whole variable domain, remainder taken from reference TRBV18 and TRBJ1-2, is NAGVMQNPRHLVRRRGQEARLRCSPMKGHSHVYWYRQLPEEGLKFMVYLQKENIIDESGMPKERFSAEFPKEGPSILRIQQVVRGDSAAYFCASSPRAQGADYGYTFGSGTRLTVV.

Worth noting for this clone: One end of the junction does not line up with germline, which may come from a read error. The V call is TRBV7-7, the J call TRBJ2-5, with D possibly TRBD2 on 6 matching bases. In germline, CDR1 is SSHAT, CDR2 FNYEAQ (reference sequence). This CDR3 contains 14 residues. CDR3 loop: CASSRSGVRETQYF. CDR3 nucleotide sequence: TGTGCTAGCAGCCGTAGCGGAGTCCGGGAGACCCAGTACTTC.

This clone appeared once. V gene TRBV19 combines with J gene TRBJ1-1; 8 nucleotides match TRBD1. The V and J ends lost 5 bases and 3 bases, in that order; junction bases with no gene match: 14. The CDR3 runs 17 residues. Per germline, CDR1 LNHDA and CDR2 SQIVND (reference sequence). In DNA, the CDR3 is TGTGCCAGTAGTCCAGGGGGCAGGGGGGGCGCTGACACTGAAGCTTTCTTT. Its protein is CASSPGGRGGADTEAFF.

CDR3: CASSVLYLAQEQFF. CDR3 in DNA: TGCGCCAGCAGTGTCCTCTACCTAGCGCAAGAGCAGTTCTTC. The chain employs TRBV10-2 and TRBJ2-1; D is perhaps TRBD2 (6 bases). The ends were cut back, 4 bases at V and 10 bases at J, with 17 bases in the middle. The CDR3 runs 14 residues. The germline V gene has CDR1 WSHSY and CDR2 SAAADI.

V is TRBV11-1 and J is TRBJ1-2, with D hard to call. V lost 0 bases and J 1 base, leaving 6 bases between the germline ends. Germline values: CDR1 SGHAT, CDR2 FQDESV (reference sequence). The CDR3 contains 14 residues. The CDR3 DNA reads as TGTGCCAGCAGCTTAGCACAGAGTAACTATGGCTACACCTTC. This codes for CASSLAQSNYGYTF.

This sequence joins TRBV6-5 and TRBJ2-7; 10 bases agree with TRBD1. With 8 bases clipped from V and 5 bases from J, the junction kept 6 bases outside the gene matches. The CDR3 length is 13 residues. CDR1 and CDR2 (germline): MNHEY, SVGAGI. CDR3 loop: CASHRQGANEQYF. As DNA, the CDR3 is TGTGCCAGCCATAGACAGGGGGCGAACGAGCAGTACTTC.

This chain joins TRBV5-4 and TRBJ1-1, with a weak D call TRBD1 (6 bases). V was trimmed by 3 bases and J by 0 bases, leaving 18 bases between them. The CDR3 runs 17 residues. Germline CDR1 is SGHNT and CDR2 is YYREEE (reference sequence). CDR3 nucleotide sequence: TGTGCCAGCAGCTGGGGGGGTGGGGGCATAATGAACACTGAAGCTTTCTTT. Its translation: CASSWGGGGIMNTEAFF. Using reference TRBV5-4 and TRBJ1-1 for the parts outside the CDR3, the full variable domain is ETGVTQSPTHLIKTRGQQVTLRCSSQSGHNTVSWYQQALGQGPQFIFQYYREEENGRGNFPPRFSGLQFPNYSSELNVNALELDDSALYLCASSWGGGGIMNTEAFFGQGTRLTVV.

The J gene is TRBJ2-3, the V gene TRBV9; tentative D call: TRBD1 (5 bases). V was cut by 7 bases and J by 2 bases, with 11 bases left in between. CDR3 size: 13 residues. The germline V gene has CDR1 SGDLS and CDR2 YYNGEE. CDR3 amino acids: CASGMTATDTQYF. CDR3 nucleotide sequence: TGTGCCAGCGGAATGACAGCCACAGATACGCAGTATTTT.

The chain carries TRBV6-5 and TRBJ2-7; 8 bases are a match to TRBD1. Germline V lookup: CDR1 MNHEY, CDR2 SVGAGI. J was trimmed by 4 bases and V by 6 bases; bases with no gene match: 11. CDR3 size: 15 residues. This CDR3 reads CASRRREQGVYEQYF. CDR3 DNA sequence: TGTGCCAGCAGACGCCGGGAACAGGGGGTATACGAGCAGTACTTC.

This clone was detected only once. The rearrangement uses TRBV7-2 and TRBJ2-3; D is ambiguous. The CDR3 runs to 15 residues. The germline V and J ends were trimmed by 8 bases and 0 bases, with 15 bases remaining between them. Germline loops: CDR1 SGHTA, CDR2 FQGNSA. The CDR3 DNA is TGTGCCAGCGGAGCCCAAACTTCTAGCACAGATACGCAGTATTTT. It yields the protein CASGAQTSSTDTQYF.